What follows are 19 T cell receptor beta chains derived from one specimen sequenced in a study of tumor and adjacent non-tumor tissue in lung cancer. RNA was extracted from bulk tissue without any cell sorting. The library came from three nested PCR rounds adapted from ARM-PCR protocols. TCRdb reanalysed the multiplex PCR reads using MiXCR and keeps one entry per CDR3 protein. The table has around 120,000 distinct CDR3 sequences, about 66% seen once. The sample taken for sequencing was lung tumor tissue. All receptors come from a man aged 25-45 years with non-small cell lung cancer.

Turning to this clonotype: The junction differs from germline at one of its ends, possibly a read error. This rearrangement joins TRBV13 to TRBJ2-3; D assignment may be TRBD1 or TRBD2 (5 bases each). This CDR3 contains 15 residues. The germline V gene has CDR1 PRHDT and CDR2 FYEKMQ (reference sequence). DNA for the CDR3: TGTACCAGCAGTTGGGACCCACAGACAGCAGATACGCAGTATTTT. This codes for CTSSWDPQTADTQYF.

This clonotype was seen more than once but under ten times. The genes are TRBV29-1 and TRBJ1-1, with D possibly matching TRBD1 (6 bases). The V end was cut by 4 bases, the J end by 10 bases, with 16 bases between. Germline V gene lookup returns CDR1 SQVTM and CDR2 ANQGSEA. CDR3 length: 12 amino acids. CDR3 region: CSVGLGGRRAFF. Written as DNA, the CDR3 is TGCAGCGTTGGGTTAGGGGGGCGGCGAGCTTTCTTT. The full variable domain, in which reference TRBV29-1 and TRBJ1-1 provide the parts outside the CDR3, is SAVISQKPSRDICQRGTSLTIQCQVDSQVTMMFWYRQQPGQSLTLIATANQGSEATYESGFVIDKFPISRPNLTFSTLTVSNMSPEDSSIYLCSVGLGGRRAFFGQGTRLTVV.

This clonotype was seen only a few times. A much larger clone sits a single nucleotide away, making a read error possible. The chain employs TRBV6-1 and TRBJ2-1; 10 bases map to TRBD1. The CDR3 length is 15 residues. Germline V lookup: CDR1 MNHNS, CDR2 SASEGT. V dropped 3 bases and J dropped 7; count of bases not matched to a gene: 6. This CDR3 is CASSDGTGAWNEQFF. The CDR3 region has the DNA TGTGCCAGCAGTGATGGGACAGGGGCGTGGAATGAGCAGTTCTTC.

Many counts were recorded for this clonotype. The chain employs TRBV29-1 and TRBJ2-4, with D maybe TRBD2 (7 bases). The CDR3 extends over 18 amino acids. The germline CDR1 and CDR2 sequences are SQVTM and ANQGSEA. With 7 bases removed from V and 0 bases from J, the gap between germline ends came to 25 bases. In DNA form, the CDR3 reads TGCAGCGCTACTGGGGCCACAGGGAGCGGGGTAGCCAAAAACATTCAGTACTTC. It codes for CSATGATGSGVAKNIQYF.

On this clonotype: A read error is possible here, since a much larger clone lies one base away. J is TRBJ1-2 and V is TRBV6-6; TRBD1 is a possible D gene (6 bases). CDR1 is MNHNY and CDR2 is SVGAGI in the germline V gene (reference sequence). This CDR3 region has 13 residues. Here the CDR3 DNA reads TGTGCCAGCAGTTTGACATCCTCCGGGGGCTACATCTTC. Its protein is CASSLTSSGGYIF.

A note on this clonotype: This may be a read error: a much more frequent sequence differs by one nucleotide. The final CDR3 position lacks the conserved phenylalanine or tryptophan, pointing to a likely read error. The chain uses TRBV29-1 and TRBJ1-1; no clear D gene. The length of the CDR3 is 14 residues. From germline, CDR1 is SQVTM and CDR2 ANQGSEA. Trimming took off 0 bases at V and 0 bases at J, with 8 bases between the two ends. CDR3 protein: CSVEDAGLNTEAFI. The CDR3 DNA reads as TGCAGCGTTGAAGATGCGGGGTTGAACACTGAAGCTTTCATT.

About this clonotype: A much bigger clone sits one base away, suggesting this may be a read error. The chain carries TRBV5-6 and TRBJ1-5, with 8 bases lining up with TRBD1. Germline V lookup: CDR1 SGHDT, CDR2 YYEEEE. The CDR3 has 16 residues. Written as DNA, the CDR3 is TGTGTCAGCAGCTTCGGGACAGGAGGGGGCAATCAGCCCCAGCATTTT. Translation: CVSSFGTGGGNQPQHF.

Details on this clonotype: This may come from a read error, since a much larger clone is one base off. CDR3 sequence reads: CASSSHTGNAYTF. The CDR3 DNA sequence: TGCGCCAGCAGCTCGCACACAGGGAATGCCTACACCTTC. The chain combines TRBV5-1 with TRBJ1-2, with D perhaps matching TRBD1 (6 bases). The germline gives CDR1 SGHRS, CDR2 YFSETQ. Trimming left V 3 bases short and J 10 bases short, with 16 bases between. The CDR3 is 13 amino acids.

The rearrangement links TRBV20-1 to TRBJ1-4; D gene uncertain. From germline, CDR1 is DFQATT and CDR2 SNEGSKA (reference sequence). Trimming pared 4 bases from V and 9 bases from J, leaving 9 bases between. This CDR3 spans 11 amino acids. CDR3 loop: CSAIVGQKLFF. CDR3 DNA sequence: TGCAGTGCTATAGTCGGTCAAAAACTGTTTTTT.

This clonotype turned up a few times. This may be a read error, as it is one base from a much larger clone. The chain employs TRBV12-3 or TRBV12-4 and TRBJ1-1, with a possible D match to TRBD1 (5 bases). The CDR3 is 13 residues long. Here the CDR3 reads CASRDGGSTEALF. CDR3 bases: TGTGCCAGCAGGGATGGGGGGAGCACTGAAGCTCTCTTT.

This clonotype appeared many times. V gene TRBV6-2 or TRBV6-3 combines with J gene TRBJ1-1; maybe TRBD1 (5 bases). CDR1 MNHEY and CDR2 SVGEGT come from the germline V gene. V was clipped by 0 bases and J by 8 bases, with 13 bases between them. The CDR3 runs 14 residues. The CDR3 region is CASSYSIGAREAFF. The CDR3 DNA is TGTGCCAGCAGTTACTCGATTGGGGCGCGAGAAGCTTTCTTT.

This clonotype was seen many times. The chain carries TRBV12-3 or TRBV12-4 and TRBJ2-1, with D maybe TRBD2 (5 bases). Trimming left V 5 bases short and J 8 bases short, with 13 bases between. There are 13 residues in the CDR3. CDR3 protein: CASSQLDGDEQFF. As DNA, the CDR3 is TGTGCCAGCAGTCAACTGGACGGGGATGAGCAGTTCTTC.

In regard to this clonotype: This may be a read error: a much more frequent sequence differs by one nucleotide. The rearrangement uses TRBV4-2 and TRBJ2-3; 10 bases line up with TRBD1. CDR3 length: 15 amino acids. Germline CDR1 is LGHNA and CDR2 is YNFKEQ. The CDR3 sequence: CASSQGTGGPDTHYF. The CDR3 nucleotides are TGTGCCAGCAGCCAAGGGACAGGGGGACCGGATACGCATTATTTT.

This clonotype was found many times. The CDR3 region has the DNA TGTGCCAGCAGCTTGGTCCTAGCGGGGGCCCAAGAGACCCAGTACTTC. It yields the protein CASSLVLAGAQETQYF. The V call is TRBV5-5, the J call TRBJ2-5; 10 nucleotides match TRBD2. Germline loops: CDR1 SGHKS, CDR2 YYEKEE (reference sequence). CDR3 size: 16 residues. Germline trimming cut 0 bases from V and 1 base from J; bases unmatched to any gene: 3. Drawing the rest from reference TRBV5-5 and TRBJ2-5, the complete variable domain is DAGVTQSPTHLIKTRGQQVTLRCSPISGHKSVSWYQQVLGQGPQFIFQYYEKEERGRGNFPDRFSARQFPNYSSELNVNALLLGDSALYLCASSLVLAGAQETQYFGPGTRLLVL.

This clonotype was recorded at least ten times. The chain uses TRBV29-1 and TRBJ1-4, with D maybe TRBD1 (6 bases). This CDR3 has 12 amino acids. Germline V lookup: CDR1 SQVTM, CDR2 ANQGSEA. The V gene lost 6 bases and the J gene lost 5 bases, with 10 bases spanning the gap. CDR3 DNA: TGCAGCGTCGGGGACACCAATGAAAAACTGTTTTTT. It codes for CSVGDTNEKLFF.

This clonotype showed up just once. Since no conserved phenylalanine or tryptophan closes the CDR3, a read error is the likely cause. The rearrangement uses TRBV12-3 or TRBV12-4 and TRBJ2-5, with D maybe TRBD2 (5 bases). The CDR3 totals 14 residues. Trimming took 6 bases from V and 5 from J, leaving 16 bases between them. CDR3 nucleotide sequence: TGTGCCAGCAGAACGGGGTCGGCGCGGGAGACCCAGTACCTC. Translated, it gives CASRTGSARETQYL.

V and J are TRBV11-2 and TRBJ1-1; 11 nucleotides agree with TRBD1. With V trimmed by 3 bases and J by 11 bases, 14 bases remained unmatched. Germline assignment: CDR1 SGHAT and CDR2 FQNNGV. The CDR3 is 16 amino acids. CDR3 sequence reads: CASSLWDRDRGMRAFF. The CDR3 DNA is TGTGCCAGCAGCTTGTGGGACAGGGACAGGGGGATGAGGGCTTTCTTT.

Note on this clonotype: A much larger clone is a single base away; this may be a read error. The rearrangement links TRBV6-2 or TRBV6-3 to TRBJ2-7; 10 bases fit TRBD2. Germline CDR1 and CDR2: MNHEY and SVGEGT. This CDR3 is built from 16 residues. The CDR3 protein is CASSDDSGGVVYEHYF. The CDR3 DNA follows: TGTGCCAGCAGTGATGACAGCGGGGGGGTGGTATACGAGCATTACTTC.

A word on this clonotype: This may arise from a read error, as a much more abundant clone is one base away. The rearrangement links TRBV5-4 to TRBJ2-7; no reliable D call. Germline values: CDR1 SGHNT, CDR2 YYREEE (reference sequence). The length of the CDR3 is 15 residues. Deletions cut 2 bases from V and 5 bases from J, with 17 bases between. The CDR3 nucleotides read TGTGCCAGCAGCTTTCTGCGGCCAGGTAGCAACGAGCAGTACTTC. This gives the protein CASSFLRPGSNEQYF. Filled out from reference TRBV5-4 and TRBJ2-7, the complete variable domain reads ETGVTQSPTHLIKTRGQQVTLRCSSQSGHNTVSWYQQALGQGPQFIFQYYREEENGRGNFPPRFSGLQFPNYSSELNVNALELDDSALYLCASSFLRPGSNEQYFGPGTRLTVT.